This entry lists 20 T cell receptor beta chains sequenced from one sample in a study of naive and memory T cell subsets. What these receptors recognize is not known. An equimolar mix of two oligonucleotides served as the beta constant-region primer for TRBC1 and TRBC2. Four rounds of PCR amplified the ligated cDNA using nested alpha and beta constant-region primers plus SP2. TCRdb reanalysed the UMI-ligation and nested PCR reads using MiXCR and keeps one entry per CDR3 protein. Of 150,000 or so distinct CDR3 sequences in the sample, about 23% were seen once. Findings and limits, study-wide: Possibly reflecting memory cells re-expressing CD45RA, a few larger clonotypes occurred in naive repertoires, especially CD8.

Sequencing was done on a sample of naive CD4+ T cells from blood. Receptors originate from a human donor in good health.

This clonotype occurred a few times. This chain connects TRBV5-1 to TRBJ2-2, with 9 bases matching TRBD1. The CDR3 contains 15 residues. In germline, CDR1 is SGHRS, CDR2 YFSETQ. The V and J ends lost 4 bases and 5 bases, in that order; junction bases with no gene match: 6. The CDR3: CASSNPGTGTGELFF. Here the CDR3 DNA reads TGCGCCAGCAGCAACCCCGGGACAGGGACCGGGGAGCTGTTTTTT.

The chain joins TRBV7-2 to TRBJ2-1; D could derive from TRBD1 or TRBD2 (5 bases each). CDR1 SGHTA and CDR2 FQGNSA come from the germline V gene. This CDR3 comprises 16 residues. The ends were cut back, 1 base at V and 12 bases at J, with 22 bases in the middle. CDR3 nucleotide sequence: TGTGCCAGCAGCTTAGGGTCCGGGACCGCTGCAATGGGGCAGTTCTTC. The encoded protein is CASSLGSGTAAMGQFF.

CDR3 protein: CASSLRVRRYNSPLHF. Written as DNA, the CDR3 is TGTGCCAGCAGTTTAAGGGTCAGAAGATATAATTCACCCCTCCACTTT. The chain employs TRBV12-3 or TRBV12-4 and TRBJ1-6; D is undetermined. V lost 2 bases and J 4 bases, leaving 12 bases between the germline ends. The CDR3 is made up of 16 amino acids.

The table lists this clonotype with a few counts. This chain connects TRBV11-3 to TRBJ1-4; perhaps TRBD1 as D (5 bases). Trimming stripped 6 bases from V and 0 bases from J, with 17 bases between. CDR1 is SGHNT, CDR2 YENEEA, per germline. This CDR3 is built from 17 residues. The CDR3 region has the DNA TGTGCCAGCAGTGGAAGGGGAGAATACACAACTAATGAAAAACTGTTTTTT. It yields the protein CASSGRGEYTTNEKLFF.

A few counts support this clonotype. CDR3 sequence reads: CSAVPRTRGTGYTF. In DNA, the CDR3 is TGCAGTGCCGTCCCTCGCACCCGGGGGACTGGCTACACCTTC. The chain carries TRBV20-1 and TRBJ1-2; D may be TRBD1 (5 bases). Germline lookup yields CDR1 DFQATT and CDR2 SNEGSKA (reference sequence). V dropped 6 bases and J dropped 7 bases, with 21 bases sitting between them. The CDR3 runs to 14 residues.

This clonotype was observed a handful of times. The chain couples TRBV25-1 to TRBJ1-1; no reliable D call. The CDR3 covers 13 residues. The germline V and J ends were trimmed by 1 base and 1 base, with 4 bases remaining between them. CDR1 and CDR2 (germline): MGHDK, SYGVNS. For the CDR3, the DNA is TGTGCCAGCAGTGAATGGGGGAACACTGAAGCTTTCTTT. It codes for CASSEWGNTEAFF.

Only one count was recorded for this clonotype. The chain has TRBV28 and TRBJ2-4; 8 bases map to TRBD2. The CDR3 extends over 17 amino acids. The V and J ends lost 6 bases and 1 base, in that order; junction bases with no gene match: 11. Germline V gives CDR1 MDHEN, CDR2 SYDVKM. The CDR3 region is CASSPGGHGMAKNIQYF. The CDR3 region has the DNA TGTGCCAGCAGCCCGGGGGGGCACGGCATGGCCAAAAACATTCAGTACTTC.

V and J are TRBV14 and TRBJ2-7, with D unclear. The CDR3 runs 15 residues. CDR1 is SGHDN and CDR2 is FVKESK in the germline V gene. Deletions cut 3 bases from V and 2 bases from J, with 14 bases between. The CDR3 bases are TGTGCCAGCAGCCATTTAGGGCTAAACGCCTACGAGCAGTACTTC. Protein sequence: CASSHLGLNAYEQYF. The whole variable domain, remainder taken from reference TRBV14 and TRBJ2-7, is EAGVTQFPSHSVIEKGQTVTLRCDPISGHDNLYWYRRVMGKEIKFLLHFVKESKQDESGMPNNRFLAERTGGTYSTLKVQPAELEDSGVYFCASSHLGLNAYEQYFGPGTRLTVT.

Only a few counts were recorded for this clonotype. The rearrangement uses TRBV5-1 and TRBJ2-7; D unclear. CDR1 and CDR2 (germline): SGHRS, YFSETQ. Trimming took off 0 bases at V and 2 bases at J, with 12 bases between the two ends. This CDR3 spans 15 amino acids. CDR3 nucleotides: TGCGCCAGCAGCTTGGACAGTTTTGGCCCCTACGAGCAGTACTTC. Amino acids: CASSLDSFGPYEQYF. The full variable domain, its missing parts supplied by reference TRBV5-1 and TRBJ2-7, is KAGVTQTPRYLIKTRGQQVTLSCSPISGHRSVSWYQQTPGQGLQFLFEYFSETQRNKGNFPGRFSGRQFSNSRSEMNVSTLELGDSALYLCASSLDSFGPYEQYFGPGTRLTVT.

Ten or more counts support this clonotype. The rearrangement links TRBV29-1 to TRBJ1-1, with D unresolved. CDR1 and CDR2 from the germline V gene are SQVTM and ANQGSEA. Between the trimmed V and J ends, which lost 3 bases and 0 bases, there was a span of 8 bases. The CDR3 is made up of 13 amino acids. The CDR3: CSVDQRMNTEAFF. The CDR3 coding sequence is TGCAGCGTTGATCAACGGATGAACACTGAAGCTTTCTTT. The whole variable domain, remainder taken from reference TRBV29-1 and TRBJ1-1, is SAVISQKPSRDICQRGTSLTIQCQVDSQVTMMFWYRQQPGQSLTLIATANQGSEATYESGFVIDKFPISRPNLTFSTLTVSNMSPEDSSIYLCSVDQRMNTEAFFGQGTRLTVV.

This chain links TRBV5-1 with TRBJ2-4; D gene ambiguous. Between the trimmed V and J ends, which lost 0 bases and 0 bases, there was a span of 7 bases. Germline CDR1 reads SGHRS; CDR2 reads YFSETQ. The CDR3 extends over 15 amino acids. CDR3 amino acids: CASSLDAGAKNIQYF. For the CDR3, the DNA is TGCGCCAGCAGCTTGGATGCAGGAGCCAAAAACATTCAGTACTTC.

The V gene is TRBV5-1, the J gene TRBJ2-1, with D perhaps matching TRBD2 (6 bases). Germline CDR1 reads SGHRS; CDR2 reads YFSETQ. The CDR3 covers 15 residues. Trimming stripped 0 bases from V and 9 bases from J, with 16 bases between. CDR3 protein: CASSLVEGRTGEQFF. CDR3 DNA: TGCGCCAGCAGCTTGGTGGAGGGGCGGACGGGTGAGCAGTTCTTC.

This clonotype was counted only a few times. The gene calls are TRBV20-1 and TRBJ2-7, with D unresolved. There are 13 residues in the CDR3. V shed 0 bases and J shed 3 bases, with 9 bases lying between them. The V gene's germline CDR1 is DFQATT and CDR2 SNEGSKA (reference sequence). The chain's CDR3 is CSARDKGNYEQYF. CDR3 coding DNA: TGCAGTGCTAGAGATAAAGGGAACTACGAGCAGTACTTC.

This clonotype was counted only a few times. The J gene is TRBJ2-7, the V gene TRBV4-1; D is uncertain. CDR3 length: 16 amino acids. Deletions cut 2 bases from V and 6 bases from J, with 20 bases between. CDR1 and CDR2 from the germline V gene are MGHRA and YSYEKL. This CDR3 reads CASSQSRAVSRSEQYF. The DNA of the CDR3 is TGCGCCAGCAGCCAATCAAGGGCAGTAAGCCGGTCCGAGCAGTACTTC.

This clonotype was recorded many times. The chain carries TRBV7-6 and TRBJ2-7, with 7 bases lining up with TRBD1. The CDR3 consists of 15 residues. The junction had 4 bases not matched to a gene; V was cut back by 2 bases and J by 0 bases. Germline lookup yields CDR1 SGHVS and CDR2 FNYEAQ. CDR3 loop: CASSLRTGASYEQYF. The DNA of the CDR3 is TGTGCCAGCAGCTTACGAACAGGGGCCTCCTACGAGCAGTACTTC.

V and J are TRBV30 and TRBJ2-7; 9 bases line up with TRBD1. V lost 1 base to trimming and J lost 3 bases; unmatched junction nucleotides: 4. This CDR3 has 14 residues. The V gene's germline CDR1 is GTSNPN and CDR2 SVGIG (reference sequence). The CDR3 here is CAWSDRDRVYEQYF. The CDR3 bases are TGTGCCTGGAGTGACCGGGACAGGGTCTACGAGCAGTACTTC.

This chain joins TRBV29-1 and TRBJ2-1; 15 nucleotides match TRBD2. The V gene end was trimmed by 6 bases and the J gene end by 6 bases; junction bases not matched to a gene: 3. The CDR3 runs 14 residues. The germline V gene encodes CDR1 SQVTM and CDR2 ANQGSEA. CDR3 sequence: CSVWTSGRANEQFF. The CDR3 coding sequence is TGCAGCGTGTGGACTAGCGGGAGGGCCAATGAGCAGTTCTTC.

Only a few counts were recorded for this clonotype. The rearrangement joins TRBV27 to TRBJ1-1; D is ambiguous. Germline lookup yields CDR1 MNHEY and CDR2 SMNVEV (reference sequence). CDR3 length equals 14 residues. The germline V and J ends were trimmed by 3 bases and 1 base, with 9 bases remaining between them. This chain's CDR3 is CASSLQIWNTEAFF. CDR3 coding DNA: TGTGCCAGCAGTTTGCAGATATGGAACACTGAAGCTTTCTTT.

This clonotype has a handful of counts. This chain uses TRBV28 with TRBJ2-7; tentatively, D is TRBD2 (5 bases). CDR3 length: 13 amino acids. From germline, CDR1 is MDHEN and CDR2 SYDVKM. The V end lost 7 bases, the J end lost 2 bases, and 12 bases lay between the germline ends. CDR3 protein: CASKPTGTYEQYF. CDR3 bases: TGTGCCAGCAAACCGACGGGAACCTACGAGCAGTACTTC.

This clonotype was counted a few times. The V gene is TRBV5-4, the J gene TRBJ2-7, with TRBD1 identical over 8 bases. The CDR3 loop spans 15 amino acids. J gave up 5 bases and V 6 bases, and 13 bases lay outside the gene matches. Germline-derived CDR1 and CDR2 are SGHNT and YYREEE (reference sequence). The DNA of the CDR3 is TGTGCCAGCAAAATCGGGGGACAGGTTATCCACGAGCAGTACTTC. Translated: CASKIGGQVIHEQYF.